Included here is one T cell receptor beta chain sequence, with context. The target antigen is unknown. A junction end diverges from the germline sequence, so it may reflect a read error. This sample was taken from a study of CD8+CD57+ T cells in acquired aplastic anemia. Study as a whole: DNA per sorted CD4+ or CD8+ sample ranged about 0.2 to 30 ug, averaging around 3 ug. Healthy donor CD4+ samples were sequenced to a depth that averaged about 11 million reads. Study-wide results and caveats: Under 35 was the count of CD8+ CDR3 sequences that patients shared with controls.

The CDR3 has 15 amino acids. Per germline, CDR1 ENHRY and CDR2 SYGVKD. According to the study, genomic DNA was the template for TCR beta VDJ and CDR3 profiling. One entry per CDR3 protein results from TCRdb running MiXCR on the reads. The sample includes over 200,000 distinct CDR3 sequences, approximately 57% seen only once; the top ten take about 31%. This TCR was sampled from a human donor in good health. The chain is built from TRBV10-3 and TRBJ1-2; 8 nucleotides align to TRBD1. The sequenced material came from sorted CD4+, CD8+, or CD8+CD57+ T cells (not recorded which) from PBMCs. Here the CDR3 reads CASSLEQGANYGYTF. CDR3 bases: TGTGCCAGCAGTTTAGAACAGGGGGCTAACTATGGCTACACCTTC.